The 24 T cell receptor beta chains given below trace back to one sample, sequenced in a study of T cell changes during pregnancy in multiple sclerosis. Here immunoSEQ multiplex PCR was the method, and the copy in TCRdb shows in-frame clones only, minus some. The table records 69,000 or so clones, around 90% of them present only once. The material sequenced was peripheral blood, taken in the third trimester of pregnancy. These receptors all come from a female donor with multiple sclerosis, enrolled in a pregnancy study.

This rearrangement joins TRBV5-5 to TRBJ1-4, with 8 positions matching TRBD1. V was pared by 3 bases and J by 8 bases, with 6 bases of the junction left unmatched. The CDR3 contains 14 residues. Germline assignment: CDR1 SGHKS and CDR2 YYEKEE (reference sequence). CDR3 sequence: CASSSRGQREKLFF. CDR3 nucleotide sequence: TGTGCCAGCAGCTCCAGGGGGCAGCGAGAAAAACTGTTTTTT.

The chain's CDR3 is CASSGRGAAGNTIYF. Here the CDR3 DNA reads TGTGCCAGCAGCGGGCGGGGGGCGGCCGGAAACACCATATATTTT. This rearrangement joins TRBV7-6 to TRBJ1-3, with D perhaps matching TRBD1 (6 bases). The CDR3 extends over 15 amino acids. V dropped 5 bases and J dropped 4 bases, with 15 bases sitting between them. CDR1 is SGHVS, CDR2 FNYEAQ, per germline.

The J gene is TRBJ2-1, the V gene TRBV5-1, with 7 bases fitting TRBD2. The CDR3 contains 15 residues. The germline gives CDR1 SGHRS, CDR2 YFSETQ. Trimming cost V 4 bases and J 2 bases; bases outside gene matches: 6. The CDR3, as DNA: TGCGCCAGCAGCCCCATGGGGGGGACCTACAATGAGCAGTTCTTC. Its translation: CASSPMGGTYNEQFF.

V and J are TRBV5-5 and TRBJ2-7; 8 nucleotides align to TRBD1. The germline V gene has CDR1 SGHKS and CDR2 YYEKEE (reference sequence). V trimming: 5 bases; J trimming: 2 bases; junction bases outside the gene matches: 9. This CDR3 comprises 15 residues. The CDR3 sequence: CASSIEDRAAYEQYF. The CDR3 nucleotides read TGTGCCAGCAGTATCGAGGACAGGGCAGCCTACGAGCAGTACTTC. Full variable domain (outside the CDR3, taken from reference TRBV5-5 and TRBJ2-7): DAGVTQSPTHLIKTRGQQVTLRCSPISGHKSVSWYQQVLGQGPQFIFQYYEKEERGRGNFPDRFSARQFPNYSSELNVNALLLGDSALYLCASSIEDRAAYEQYFGPGTRLTVT.

This chain links TRBV6-5 with TRBJ1-1; the D gene is possibly TRBD1 (5 bases). Germline V gene data show CDR1 as MNHEY and CDR2 as SVGAGI. The length of the CDR3 is 15 residues. V lost 2 bases, J lost 4 bases, and 14 bases lay in between. The DNA for the CDR3 is TGTGCCAGCAGTTACGGCGGGGGGGTTGGCACTGAAGCTTTCTTT. Translated, it gives CASSYGGGVGTEAFF.

The rearrangement uses TRBV7-2 and TRBJ2-7; D call uncertain. The germline V gene encodes CDR1 SGHTA and CDR2 FQGNSA. The CDR3 loop spans 11 amino acids. The V gene lost 5 bases and the J gene lost 1 base, with 3 bases spanning the gap. CDR3 region: CASSASYEQYF. The CDR3 DNA reads TGTGCCAGCAGCGCGTCCTACGAGCAGTACTTC.

This clone was seen only once. V gene TRBV18 combines with J gene TRBJ1-2; 10 bases align to TRBD1. Unmatched junction bases numbered 3, after V lost 3 bases and J lost 8 bases. Per germline, CDR1 KGHSH and CDR2 LQKENI. CDR3 size: 13 residues. The CDR3 here is CASSPDRGEGYTF. In nucleotides, the CDR3 is TGTGCCAGCTCACCGGACAGGGGGGAAGGCTACACCTTC.

The chain is built from TRBV6-5 and TRBJ2-1; maybe TRBD2 (6 bases). V lost 5 bases and J lost 8, with 13 bases in between. CDR1 and CDR2 from the germline V gene are MNHEY and SVGAGI. This CDR3 is built from 13 residues. The CDR3: CASSPGLFYEQFF. CDR3 coding DNA: TGTGCCAGCAGTCCGGGACTCTTCTATGAGCAGTTCTTC.

This sequence joins TRBV7-9 and TRBJ1-2, with unresolved D. CDR1 and CDR2 (germline): SEHNR, FQNEAQ (reference sequence). This CDR3 comprises 14 residues. V dropped 2 bases and J dropped 7 bases, with 14 bases sitting between them. CDR3 DNA: TGTGCCAGCAGCTTAATGTCTGGGCAAGGTGGCTACACCTTC. It is translated as CASSLMSGQGGYTF.

The chain couples TRBV9 to TRBJ2-3; D remains ambiguous. The CDR3 runs to 13 residues. Trimming cost V 0 bases and J 4 bases, with 6 bases left between them. CDR1 and CDR2 (germline): SGDLS, YYNGEE. The CDR3 loop reads CASSVVWPDTQYF. The CDR3 bases are TGTGCCAGCAGCGTAGTGTGGCCAGATACGCAGTATTTT. The full variable domain, its missing parts supplied by reference TRBV9 and TRBJ2-3, is DSGVTQTPKHLITATGQRVTLRCSPRSGDLSVYWYQQSLDQGLQFLIQYYNGEERAKGNILERFSAQQFPDLHSELNLSSLELGDSALYFCASSVVWPDTQYFGPGTRLTVL.

The rearrangement joins TRBV7-8 to TRBJ2-1, with TRBD2 matching over 11 bases. V was pared by 5 bases and J by 0 bases, with 9 bases of the junction left unmatched. The CDR3 totals 18 residues. Germline lookup yields CDR1 SGHVS and CDR2 FQNEAQ. The CDR3 reads CASSGGTSGLSSYNEQFF. The CDR3 DNA follows: TGTGCCAGCAGCGGAGGGACTAGCGGCCTTAGCTCCTACAATGAGCAGTTCTTC.

The J gene is TRBJ2-2, the V gene TRBV5-6; D is possibly TRBD1 (5 bases). Germline-derived CDR1 and CDR2 are SGHDT and YYEEEE. V lost 6 bases, J lost 7 bases, and 10 bases lay in between. This CDR3 region has 12 residues. The CDR3 protein is CASNRWSGELFF. The CDR3 DNA follows: TGTGCCAGCAACAGGTGGAGCGGGGAGCTGTTTTTT.

The chain links TRBV28 to TRBJ1-3; 7 bases align to TRBD1. With 8 bases clipped from V and 9 bases from J, the junction kept 7 bases outside the gene matches. The CDR3 is made up of 12 amino acids. Germline V gene sequence: CDR1 MDHEN, CDR2 SYDVKM. DNA of the CDR3: TGTGCCAGCGGTACAGGGGACACCACCATATATTTT. Protein: CASGTGDTTIYF.

The chain joins TRBV5-1 to TRBJ2-1; TRBD2 aligns across 8 bases. This CDR3 is 16 amino acids long. Germline values: CDR1 SGHRS, CDR2 YFSETQ. V gave up 4 bases and J gave up 5 bases; unmatched junction bases: 11. The CDR3 reads CASSPDGGGRDNEQFF. The DNA of the CDR3 is TGCGCCAGCAGCCCCGACGGGGGGGGCCGTGACAATGAGCAGTTCTTC.

V is TRBV27 and J is TRBJ1-6; maybe TRBD1 (5 bases). V was shortened by 4 bases and J by 0 bases, with 10 bases between the two germline ends. Germline V gene data show CDR1 as MNHEY and CDR2 as SMNVEV (reference sequence). The CDR3 covers 16 residues. The chain's CDR3 is CASSWGRSSYNSPLHF. The CDR3, as DNA: TGTGCCAGCAGTTGGGGCAGGAGCTCCTATAATTCACCCCTCCACTTT.

The chain uses TRBV2 and TRBJ2-7; the D gene is possibly TRBD1 (5 bases). Germline V lookup: CDR1 SNHLY, CDR2 FYNNEI. The CDR3 is 15 amino acids. Trimming shortened V by 0 bases and J by 7 bases, and 16 bases separated the two germline ends. The CDR3: CASSEAHQLGPEQYF. The DNA for the CDR3 is TGTGCCAGCAGTGAAGCGCATCAGTTGGGGCCAGAGCAGTACTTC.

The rearrangement joins TRBV15 to TRBJ1-2; D gene unclear. Looked up from germline, CDR1 is LNHNV and CDR2 is YYDKDF (reference sequence). Trimming left V 1 base short and J 0 bases short, with 30 bases between. This CDR3 is 22 amino acids long. CDR3 in amino acids: CATSRVGEGLETFAEANYGYTF. Written as DNA, the CDR3 is TGTGCCACCAGCAGAGTTGGGGAGGGTCTGGAGACATTCGCCGAAGCTAACTATGGCTACACCTTC.

This clone showed up just once. The rearrangement uses TRBV6-4 and TRBJ2-6; maybe TRBD1 (6 bases). Germline CDR1 reads MRHNA; CDR2 reads SNTAGT. The CDR3 consists of 14 residues. Trimming left V 7 bases short and J 1 base short, with 8 bases between. DNA of the CDR3: TGTGCCAGCAAACAGGGATCTGGGGCCAACGTCCTGACTTTC. Encoded protein: CASKQGSGANVLTF.

This clone was counted a single time. CDR3 sequence reads: CASSSTYEQYF. The CDR3 bases are TGTGCCAGCAGCTCCACCTACGAGCAGTACTTC. V usage is TRBV7-9 and J usage is TRBJ2-7; D ambiguous. Trimming took 4 bases from V and 2 from J, leaving 3 bases between them. Germline V CDR1 and CDR2: SEHNR, FQNEAQ (reference sequence). The CDR3 totals 11 residues. The full variable domain, its missing parts supplied by reference TRBV7-9 and TRBJ2-7, is DTGVSQNPRHKITKRGQNVTFRCDPISEHNRLYWYRQTLGQGPEFLTYFQNEAQLEKSRLLSDRFSAERPKGSFSTLEIQRTEQGDSAMYLCASSSTYEQYFGPGTRLTVT.

The genes are TRBV6-5 and TRBJ1-1, with TRBD1 matching 7 bases. This CDR3 is built from 13 residues. Germline V gene data show CDR1 as MNHEY and CDR2 as SVGAGI. With V trimmed by 2 bases and J by 8 bases, 5 bases remained unmatched. CDR3 protein: CASSYRQQGEAFF. The CDR3 region has the DNA TGTGCCAGCAGTTACCGCCAACAGGGGGAAGCTTTCTTT.

This rearrangement joins TRBV10-3 to TRBJ2-7; D not resolved. The V end lost 3 bases, the J end lost 2 bases, and 11 bases lay between the germline ends. Germline V gene sequence: CDR1 ENHRY, CDR2 SYGVKD. This CDR3 spans 14 amino acids. This CDR3 reads CAISDSVPAYEQYF. The CDR3 DNA sequence: TGTGCCATCAGTGATTCAGTTCCCGCCTACGAGCAGTACTTC.

This clone was recorded once. CDR3 residues: CASKEAAGANVLTF. The CDR3, as DNA: TGTGCCAGCAAGGAGGCGGCAGGGGCCAACGTCCTGACTTTC. The chain carries TRBV2 and TRBJ2-6; D might be TRBD2 (5 bases). The germline CDR1 and CDR2 sequences are SNHLY and FYNNEI. V shed 7 bases and J shed 4 bases, with 11 bases lying between them. The CDR3 is 14 amino acids.

The chain combines TRBV9 with TRBJ2-2, with TRBD2 matching 10 bases. Germline loops: CDR1 SGDLS, CDR2 YYNGEE. V was pared by 4 bases and J by 4 bases, with 10 bases of the junction left unmatched. The CDR3 has 17 amino acids. CDR3 sequence: CASSSRKSGGATGELFF. The CDR3, as DNA: TGTGCCAGCAGCTCGCGAAAAAGCGGGGGGGCCACCGGGGAGCTGTTTTTT.

The J gene is TRBJ1-1, the V gene TRBV7-8; TRBD1 matches 7 bases. Germline V lookup: CDR1 SGHVS, CDR2 FQNEAQ. V lost 3 bases and J lost 0; bases outside the gene matches: 1. CDR3 length: 14 residues. The CDR3 protein is CASSLGTVNTEAFF. The CDR3 bases are TGTGCCAGCAGCTTGGGGACAGTGAACACTGAAGCTTTCTTT.